The TCR beta chain described here comes from a study of blood T cell repertoires in COVID-19. Trimming took 4 bases from V and 5 from J; bases not matched to a gene: 3. The germline V gene encodes CDR1 KGHSH and CDR2 LQKENI. The CDR3 extends over 13 amino acids. In the source study's methods: Estimates of nucleated cell counts were drawn from the amplification of reference gene primers. Only in-frame clones appear in the TCRdb table, and some are missing; sequencing was by immunoSEQ multiplex PCR. V and J calls and clone size are given by that table; D and trimming were obtained from the DNA. The sample records around 270,000 clones, about 88% being singletons.

This sequence joins TRBV18 and TRBJ2-5, with 8 nucleotides matching TRBD1. This receptor was identified in a man aged 25-45 years with active or convalescent COVID-19. What was sequenced was peripheral blood. The CDR3 sequence: CASSLTGVETQYF. The CDR3, as DNA: TGTGCCAGCTCACTGACAGGGGTCGAGACCCAGTACTTC.